This T cell receptor beta chain was obtained from a study of T cell responses to AZD1222 COVID-19 vaccine. Generated by immunoSEQ multiplex PCR, the TCRdb table keeps only in-frame clones and is missing some. The sample shows some 120,000 clones, 90% of them seen only once. The starting material was peripheral blood, obtained 28 days after the second dose of the MenACWY control vaccine. The receptor comes from an adult who received the MenACWY meningococcal vaccine as a control.

The CDR3 bases are TGTGCCAGCAGTGATAGGGACACCGGCATCTTAATTGGGAACACCATATATTTT. Residues: CASSDRDTGILIGNTIYF. The chain employs TRBV2 and TRBJ1-3; perhaps TRBD1 as D (6 bases). The V and J ends lost 3 bases and 7 bases respectively, with 25 bases between them. Germline V gives CDR1 SNHLY, CDR2 FYNNEI. The CDR3 is 18 amino acids.